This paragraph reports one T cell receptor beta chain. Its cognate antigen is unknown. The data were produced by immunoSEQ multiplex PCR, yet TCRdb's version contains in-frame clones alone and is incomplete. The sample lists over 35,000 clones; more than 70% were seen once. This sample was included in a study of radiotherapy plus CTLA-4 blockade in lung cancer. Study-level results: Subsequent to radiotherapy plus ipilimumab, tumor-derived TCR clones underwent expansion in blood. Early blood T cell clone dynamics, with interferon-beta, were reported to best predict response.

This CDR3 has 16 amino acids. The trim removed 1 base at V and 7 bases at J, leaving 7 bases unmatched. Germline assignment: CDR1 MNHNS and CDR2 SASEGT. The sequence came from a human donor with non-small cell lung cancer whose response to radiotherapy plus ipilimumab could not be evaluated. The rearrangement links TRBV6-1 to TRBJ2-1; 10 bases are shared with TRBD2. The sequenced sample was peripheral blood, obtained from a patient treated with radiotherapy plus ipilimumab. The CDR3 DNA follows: TGTGCCAGCAGTGAAGTCCGGGGACTAGCGCCGAATGAGCAGTTCTTC. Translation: CASSEVRGLAPNEQFF.